Sequencing of this T cell receptor beta chain was carried out in a study of shared clonotypes between healthy human individuals. In replicate PCRs of unsorted PBMC, about 300 ng DNA, some 30,000 T cell genomes, was used. This table comes from immunoSEQ multiplex PCR, and its TCRdb copy is limited to in-frame clones, with some not included. Among 490,000 or so clones listed, around 80% were seen once. The V gene end was trimmed by 6 bases and the J gene end by 5 bases; junction bases not matched to a gene: 9. The germline V gene has CDR1 MDHEN and CDR2 SYDVKM. This CDR3 is built from 15 residues. About this clone itself: Antigen unknown.

Study outcomes and limitations: Sequencing depth was predicted to influence how clonotypes are shared among donors.

Material: PBMCs. The chain carries TRBV28 and TRBJ2-1, with TRBD2 matching over 8 bases. The TCR comes from a woman aged 40 to 50 in good health. Some clones in this sample may be carry-over from other donors' samples. The CDR3 DNA is TGTGCCAGCAGACAAAGCGGGAGCTACGACAATGAGCAGTTCTTC. This codes for CASRQSGSYDNEQFF.